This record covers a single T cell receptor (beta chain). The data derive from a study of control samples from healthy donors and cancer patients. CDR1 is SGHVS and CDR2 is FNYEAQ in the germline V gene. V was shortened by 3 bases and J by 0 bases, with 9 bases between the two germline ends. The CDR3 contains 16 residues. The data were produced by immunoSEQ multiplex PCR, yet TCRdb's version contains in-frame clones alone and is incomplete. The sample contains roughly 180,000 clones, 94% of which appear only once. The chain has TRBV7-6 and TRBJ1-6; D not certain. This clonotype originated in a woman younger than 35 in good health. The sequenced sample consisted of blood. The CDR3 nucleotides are TGTGCCAGCAGCTTGTCTCCGAGCTCCTATAATTCACCCCTCCACTTT. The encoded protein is CASSLSPSSYNSPLHF. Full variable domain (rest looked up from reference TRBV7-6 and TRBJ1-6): GAGVSQSPRYKVTKRGQDVALRCDPISGHVSLYWYRQALGQGPEFLTYFNYEAQQDKSGLPNDRFSAERPEGSISTLTIQRTEQRDSAMYRCASSLSPSSYNSPLHFGNGTRLTVT.